This T cell receptor beta chain was recovered during a study of blood T cell repertoires in COVID-19. The wider study: Acute and convalescent COVID-19 specimens originated in the United States, Italy and Spain. In each case, the material was cDNA or gDNA derived from T cells, B-cell-depleted T cells, or PBMCs.

Profiled with immunoSEQ multiplex PCR; TCRdb holds only in-frame clones, not every one. The sample has 390,000 or so clones, roughly nine tenths seen once. Individuals aged roughly 18 to 95 years were recruited from approximately 22 US areas. Assignments of participants to cohorts depended upon their own reported clinical history. The germline V gene has CDR1 LNHDA and CDR2 SQIVND (reference sequence). This CDR3 is built from 14 residues. Trimming removed 1 base at V and 4 bases at J, with 10 bases between. The V call is TRBV19, the J call TRBJ1-2; no reliable D call. Material: PBMCs or T cells enriched from blood (not recorded which). The receptor comes from a man aged 18 to 30 who had recovered from COVID-19. Written as DNA, the CDR3 is TGTGCCAGTAGTATAGGAGACACCAGCTATGGCTACACCTTC. Encoded protein: CASSIGDTSYGYTF.